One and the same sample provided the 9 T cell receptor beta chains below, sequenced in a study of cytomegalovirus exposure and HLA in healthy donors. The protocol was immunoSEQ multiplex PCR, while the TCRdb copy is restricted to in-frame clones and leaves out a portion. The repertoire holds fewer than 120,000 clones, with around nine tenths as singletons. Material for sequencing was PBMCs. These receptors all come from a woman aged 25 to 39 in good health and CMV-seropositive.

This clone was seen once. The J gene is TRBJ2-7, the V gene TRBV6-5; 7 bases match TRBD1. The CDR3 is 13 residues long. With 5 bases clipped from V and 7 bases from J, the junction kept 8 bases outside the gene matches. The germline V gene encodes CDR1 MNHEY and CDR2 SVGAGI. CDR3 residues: CASSLSTGWEQYF. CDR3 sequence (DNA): TGTGCCAGCAGTCTCTCGACAGGGTGGGAGCAGTACTTC.

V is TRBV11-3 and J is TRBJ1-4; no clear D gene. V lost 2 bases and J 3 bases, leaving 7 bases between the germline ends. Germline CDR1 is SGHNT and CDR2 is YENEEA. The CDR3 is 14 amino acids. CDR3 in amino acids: CASSLLASNEKLFF. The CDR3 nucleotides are TGTGCCAGCAGCTTACTAGCCTCTAATGAAAAACTGTTTTTT. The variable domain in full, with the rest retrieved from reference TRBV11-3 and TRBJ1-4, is EAGVVQSPRYKIIEKKQPVAFWCNPISGHNTLYWYLQNLGQGPELLIRYENEEAVDDSQLPKDRFSAERLKGVDSTLKIQPAELGDSAVYLCASSLLASNEKLFFGSGTQLSVL.

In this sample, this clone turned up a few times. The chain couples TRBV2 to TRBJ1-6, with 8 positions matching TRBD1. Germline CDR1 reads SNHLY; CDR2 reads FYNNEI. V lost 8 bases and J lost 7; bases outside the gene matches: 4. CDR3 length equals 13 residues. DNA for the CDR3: TGTGCCAGCGCAGACAGGGGCAATTCACCCCTCCACTTT. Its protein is CASADRGNSPLHF.

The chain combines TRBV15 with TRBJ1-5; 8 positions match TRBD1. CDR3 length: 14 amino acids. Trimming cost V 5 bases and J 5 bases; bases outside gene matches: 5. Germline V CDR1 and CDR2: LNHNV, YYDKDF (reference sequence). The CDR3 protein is CATSAGQGDQPQHF. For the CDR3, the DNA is TGTGCCACCAGCGCAGGACAGGGAGATCAGCCCCAGCATTTT.

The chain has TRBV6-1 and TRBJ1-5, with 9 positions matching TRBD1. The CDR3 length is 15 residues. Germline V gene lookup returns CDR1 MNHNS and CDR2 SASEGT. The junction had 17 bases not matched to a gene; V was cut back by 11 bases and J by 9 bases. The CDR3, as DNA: TGTGCCGCACAAGGGGGACAGGGACTCTACCGGCCCCAGCATTTT. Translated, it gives CAAQGGQGLYRPQHF.

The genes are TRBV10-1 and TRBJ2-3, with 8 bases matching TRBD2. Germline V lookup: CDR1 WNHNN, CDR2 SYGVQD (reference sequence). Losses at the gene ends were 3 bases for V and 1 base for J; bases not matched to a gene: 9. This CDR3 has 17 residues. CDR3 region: CASSDGSGGRGTDTQYF. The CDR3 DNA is TGCGCCAGCAGTGACGGATCGGGAGGGAGAGGCACAGATACGCAGTATTTT.

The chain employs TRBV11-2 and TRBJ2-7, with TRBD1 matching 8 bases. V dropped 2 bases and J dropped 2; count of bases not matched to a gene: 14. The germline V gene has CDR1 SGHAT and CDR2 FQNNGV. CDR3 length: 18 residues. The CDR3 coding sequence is TGTGCCAGCAGCTTATCCGGGACAGGAATTGTTCGGACCTACGAGCAGTACTTC. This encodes CASSLSGTGIVRTYEQYF. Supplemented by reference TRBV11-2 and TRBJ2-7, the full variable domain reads EAGVAQSPRYKIIEKRQSVAFWCNPISGHATLYWYQQILGQGPKLLIQFQNNGVVDDSQLPKDRFSAERLKGVDSTLKIQPAKLEDSAVYLCASSLSGTGIVRTYEQYFGPGTRLTVT.

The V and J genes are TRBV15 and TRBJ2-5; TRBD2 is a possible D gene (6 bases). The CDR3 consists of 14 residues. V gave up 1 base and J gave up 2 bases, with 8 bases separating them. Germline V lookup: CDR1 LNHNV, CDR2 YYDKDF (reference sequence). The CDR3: CATSRGRGQETQYF. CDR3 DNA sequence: TGTGCCACCAGCAGAGGGCGGGGACAAGAGACCCAGTACTTC.

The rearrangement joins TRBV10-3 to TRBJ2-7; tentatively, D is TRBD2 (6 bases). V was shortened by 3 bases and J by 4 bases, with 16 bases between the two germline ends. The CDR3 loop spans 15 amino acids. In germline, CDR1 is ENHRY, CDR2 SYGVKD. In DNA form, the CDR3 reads TGTGCCATCAGTGATGGGGCGGGAATAGGGTACGAGCAGTACTTC. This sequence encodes CAISDGAGIGYEQYF.